The 19 T cell receptor beta chains reported below all come from one sample, sequenced in a study of early T cells in non-severe SARS-CoV-2 infection. A single record per CDR3 protein comes from TCRdb applying MiXCR to the 5' RACE reads. The profile shows 45,000 to 70,000 distinct CDR3 sequences, about 6.2% of them singletons. Sequencing used whole blood. Every receptor here comes from an adult who was a healthcare worker with PCR-confirmed SARS-CoV-2 infection or an uninfected control (not recorded which).

This clonotype is judged medium-sized (0.01 to 0.1%). The chain has TRBV20-1 and TRBJ1-2; 11 nucleotides align to TRBD1. CDR1 DFQATT and CDR2 SNEGSKA come from the germline V gene (reference sequence). This CDR3 comprises 14 residues. The ends lost 3 bases at V and 4 bases at J; junction bases unmatched: 4. CDR3 protein: CSARVGQGAYGYTF. The CDR3 DNA sequence: TGCAGTGCTAGGGTCGGACAGGGGGCCTATGGCTACACCTTC.

This clonotype was seen at least ten times. This rearrangement joins TRBV4-3 to TRBJ2-7; D is uncertain. Germline lookup yields CDR1 LGHNA and CDR2 YSLEER. V was shortened by 5 bases and J by 0 bases, with 14 bases between the two germline ends. The CDR3 runs 15 residues. Here the CDR3 reads CASSTLLSTSYEQYF. Written as DNA, the CDR3 is TGCGCCAGCAGCACTCTCTTATCGACCTCCTACGAGCAGTACTTC.

This clonotype appeared many times. This chain connects TRBV14 to TRBJ1-2; 7 nucleotides match TRBD1. The germline gives CDR1 SGHDN, CDR2 FVKESK. J lost 5 bases, V lost 4 bases, and 10 bases had no gene match. The CDR3 covers 15 residues. CDR3 loop: CASSPPGQRGYGYTF. CDR3 DNA sequence: TGTGCCAGCAGCCCCCCGGGACAGCGTGGATATGGCTACACCTTC.

Many counts were recorded for this clonotype. The CDR3 coding sequence is TGCGCCAGCACAAGCGGGGGGGCCTACAATGAGCAGTTCTTC. Translated, it gives CASTSGGAYNEQFF. The V gene is TRBV5-1, the J gene TRBJ2-1; 10 nucleotides line up with TRBD2. The CDR3 runs 14 residues. The germline V gene encodes CDR1 SGHRS and CDR2 YFSETQ. J was trimmed by 2 bases and V by 6 bases; bases with no gene match: 2.

About this clonotype: A read error may explain this, as a much larger clone is one base away. The chain recombines TRBV20-1 with TRBJ1-2, with 9 bases matching TRBD1. The CDR3 contains 15 residues. In germline, CDR1 is DFQATT, CDR2 SNEGSKA (reference sequence). For the CDR3, the DNA is TGCAGTGCTAGTGGACCGGGACAGGGTATCTATGACTACACCTTC. This sequence encodes CSASGPGQGIYDYTF.

This clonotype was counted only a few times. The CDR3 coding sequence is TGTGCCAGTAGTAGGACAGGGCCGCCGTCCTGGGGCTACACCTTC. This sequence encodes CASSRTGPPSWGYTF. The V and J genes are TRBV19 and TRBJ1-2; 8 bases are a match to TRBD1. CDR1 and CDR2 from the germline V gene are LNHDA and SQIVND (reference sequence). This CDR3 spans 15 amino acids. The ends lost 4 bases at V and 8 bases at J; junction bases unmatched: 12.

This clonotype was seen ten or more times. The V and J genes are TRBV20-1 and TRBJ2-1, with 8 bases lining up with TRBD2. Trimming at V came to 2 bases and at J to 7 bases, leaving 13 bases not matched to a gene. From germline, CDR1 is DFQATT and CDR2 SNEGSKA (reference sequence). The CDR3 totals 16 residues. The CDR3: CSARPASGGRSNEQFF. The CDR3 bases are TGCAGTGCTAGACCCGCAAGCGGGGGCCGTAGTAATGAGCAGTTCTTC.

In this sample, this clonotype turned up many times. V usage is TRBV6-2 or TRBV6-3 and J usage is TRBJ1-6, with 7 bases aligning to TRBD1. Germline loops: CDR1 MNHEY, CDR2 SVGEGT. Trimming at V came to 7 bases and at J to 5 bases, leaving 5 bases not matched to a gene. There are 14 residues in the CDR3. The CDR3 bases are TGTGCCAGCACCTGGGGACAGAATAATTCACCCCTCCACTTT. It specifies CASTWGQNNSPLHF.

This clonotype was seen a few times. DNA of the CDR3: TGTGCCAGCAGTTTACCCTCCGCGCGGGGCGCTTACGAGCAGTACTTC. It encodes CASSLPSARGAYEQYF. The chain joins TRBV12-3 or TRBV12-4 to TRBJ2-7, with a possible D match to TRBD2 (6 bases). The CDR3 is 16 amino acids. Trimming stripped 2 bases from V and 4 bases from J, with 18 bases between.

V gene TRBV5-4 combines with J gene TRBJ1-1, with unresolved D. This CDR3 contains 15 residues. V dropped 3 bases and J dropped 2 bases, with 14 bases sitting between them. Per the germline V gene, CDR1 is SGHNT and CDR2 is YYREEE (reference sequence). CDR3 sequence (DNA): TGTGCCAGCAGCTCCCGGTGGAGCCGTAACACTGAAGCTTTCTTT. It encodes CASSSRWSRNTEAFF. Full variable domain (missing parts from reference TRBV5-4 and TRBJ1-1): ETGVTQSPTHLIKTRGQQVTLRCSSQSGHNTVSWYQQALGQGPQFIFQYYREEENGRGNFPPRFSGLQFPNYSSELNVNALELDDSALYLCASSSRWSRNTEAFFGQGTRLTVV.

This clonotype was observed many times. This CDR3 reads CSVLADTQYF. CDR3 in DNA: TGCAGCGTCCTGGCAGATACGCAGTATTTT. The J gene is TRBJ2-3, the V gene TRBV29-1, with D hard to call. There are 10 residues in the CDR3. The germline CDR1 and CDR2 sequences are SQVTM and ANQGSEA. V was cut by 6 bases and J by 4 bases, with 5 bases left in between.

Concerning this clonotype: This could be a read error, since a much larger clone is one nucleotide away. The CDR3 sequence: CASNQILDRADTQYF. CDR3 in DNA: TGTGCCAGCAACCAAATCCTCGACAGGGCAGATACGCAGTATTTT. V and J are TRBV3-1 and TRBJ2-3; TRBD1 agrees at 7 bases. CDR1 and CDR2 (germline): LGHDT, YNNKEL (reference sequence). This CDR3 is 15 amino acids long.

This clonotype was counted ten times or more. This chain connects TRBV19 to TRBJ2-7; D is unclear. CDR3 size: 13 residues. The V end was cut by 0 bases, the J end by 3 bases, with 6 bases between. Germline CDR1 and CDR2: LNHDA and SQIVND (reference sequence). DNA for the CDR3: TGTGCCAGTAGTATAGAACTGTACTACGAGCAGTACTTC. Encoded protein: CASSIELYYEQYF.

This clonotype was counted many times. The chain has TRBV7-3 and TRBJ1-1, with D maybe TRBD1 (5 bases). The CDR3 loop spans 13 amino acids. V dropped 0 bases and J dropped 8 bases, with 10 bases sitting between them. Germline V gene data show CDR1 as SGHTA and CDR2 as FQGTGA. CDR3 in amino acids: CASSLTSGGEAFF. DNA of the CDR3: TGTGCCAGCAGCTTAACGTCTGGGGGGGAAGCTTTCTTT.

This clonotype occurred a few times. This rearrangement joins TRBV7-9 to TRBJ1-2; D is uncertain. The CDR3 sequence is 13 residues long. The V gene's germline CDR1 is SEHNR and CDR2 FQNEAQ (reference sequence). V shed 0 bases and J shed 5 bases, with 7 bases lying between them. CDR3 coding DNA: TGTGCCAGCAGCTTAGCGCGGCAGTATGGCTACACCTTC. Its protein is CASSLARQYGYTF.

This clonotype was observed many times. The genes are TRBV7-9 and TRBJ2-5; D is ambiguous. Trimming stripped 6 bases from V and 1 base from J, with 12 bases between. The CDR3 is 14 residues long. The germline CDR1 and CDR2 sequences are SEHNR and FQNEAQ (reference sequence). The DNA of the CDR3 is TGTGCCAGCAGAGACGGACGTGGCCAAGAGACCCAGTACTTC. Translating it yields CASRDGRGQETQYF.

V usage is TRBV7-6 and J usage is TRBJ2-1, with TRBD2 matching 10 bases. Germline-derived CDR1 and CDR2 are SGHVS and FNYEAQ. V lost 3 bases to trimming and J lost 2 bases; unmatched junction nucleotides: 4. The CDR3 has 16 residues. This CDR3 reads CASSLSSGGTYNEQFF. The CDR3 DNA is TGTGCCAGCAGCTTGTCTAGCGGGGGTACCTACAATGAGCAGTTCTTC. Filled out from reference TRBV7-6 and TRBJ2-1, the complete variable domain reads GAGVSQSPRYKVTKRGQDVALRCDPISGHVSLYWYRQALGQGPEFLTYFNYEAQQDKSGLPNDRFSAERPEGSISTLTIQRTEQRDSAMYRCASSLSSGGTYNEQFFGPGTRLTVL.

This clonotype was detected many times. The chain is built from TRBV7-2 and TRBJ2-1, with a possible D match to TRBD1 (6 bases). The CDR3 consists of 13 residues. Looked up from germline, CDR1 is SGHTA and CDR2 is FQGNSA. Trimming stripped 1 base from V and 10 bases from J, with 11 bases between. The DNA for the CDR3 is TGTGCCAGCAGCTTAGTGGGGGCCGGGGAGCAGTTCTTC. Translation gives CASSLVGAGEQFF.

This clonotype came up many times. This chain links TRBV4-3 with TRBJ1-2; D is unresolved. Trimming cost V 1 base and J 0 bases, with 15 bases left between them. Germline CDR1 is LGHNA and CDR2 is YSLEER. The CDR3 extends over 17 amino acids. This chain's CDR3 is CASSQVLRQRSNYGYTF. The DNA of the CDR3 is TGCGCCAGCAGCCAAGTTTTACGACAAAGATCTAACTATGGCTACACCTTC.